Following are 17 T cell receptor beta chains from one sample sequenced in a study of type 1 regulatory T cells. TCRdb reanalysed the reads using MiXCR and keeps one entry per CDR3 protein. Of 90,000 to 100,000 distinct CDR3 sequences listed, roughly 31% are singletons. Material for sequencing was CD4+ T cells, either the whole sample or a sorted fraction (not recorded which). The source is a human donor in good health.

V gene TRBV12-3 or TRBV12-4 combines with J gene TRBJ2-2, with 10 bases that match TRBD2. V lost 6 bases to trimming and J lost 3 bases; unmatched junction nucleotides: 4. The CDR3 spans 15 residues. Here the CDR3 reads CASRPSGSDTGELFF. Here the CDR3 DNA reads TGTGCCAGCAGACCTAGCGGGAGTGACACCGGGGAGCTGTTTTTT.

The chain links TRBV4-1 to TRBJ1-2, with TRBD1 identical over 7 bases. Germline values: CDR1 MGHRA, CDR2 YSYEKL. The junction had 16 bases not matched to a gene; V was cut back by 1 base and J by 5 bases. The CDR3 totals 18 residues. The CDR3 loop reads CASSQAEVLVQGPYGYTF. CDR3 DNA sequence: TGCGCCAGCAGCCAAGCCGAAGTCTTGGTACAGGGGCCTTATGGCTACACCTTC.

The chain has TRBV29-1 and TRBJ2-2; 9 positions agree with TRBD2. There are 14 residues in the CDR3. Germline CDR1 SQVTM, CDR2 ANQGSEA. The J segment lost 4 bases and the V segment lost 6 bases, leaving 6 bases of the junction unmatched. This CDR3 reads CSVQTSGTTGELFF. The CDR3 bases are TGCAGCGTCCAGACTAGCGGAACCACCGGGGAGCTGTTTTTT.

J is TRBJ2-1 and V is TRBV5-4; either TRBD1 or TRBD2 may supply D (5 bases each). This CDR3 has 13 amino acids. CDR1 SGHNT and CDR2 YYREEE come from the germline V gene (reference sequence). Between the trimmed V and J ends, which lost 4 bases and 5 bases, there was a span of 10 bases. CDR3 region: CASSPGPNNEQFF. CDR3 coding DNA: TGTGCCAGCAGCCCGGGACCAAACAATGAGCAGTTCTTC.

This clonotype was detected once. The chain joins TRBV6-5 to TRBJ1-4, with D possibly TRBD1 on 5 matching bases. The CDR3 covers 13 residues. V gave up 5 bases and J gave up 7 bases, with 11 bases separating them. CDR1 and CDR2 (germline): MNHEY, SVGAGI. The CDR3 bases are TGTGCCAGCAGTCGCGACAGAACTGAAAAACTGTTTTTT. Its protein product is CASSRDRTEKLFF.

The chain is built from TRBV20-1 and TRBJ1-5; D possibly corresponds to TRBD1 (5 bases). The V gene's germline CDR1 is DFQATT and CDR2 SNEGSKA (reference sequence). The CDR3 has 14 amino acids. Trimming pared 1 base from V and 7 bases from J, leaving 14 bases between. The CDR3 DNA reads TGCAGTGCTAGAGTTGGGGGGGGTCGGCAGCCCCAGCATTTT. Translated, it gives CSARVGGGRQPQHF.

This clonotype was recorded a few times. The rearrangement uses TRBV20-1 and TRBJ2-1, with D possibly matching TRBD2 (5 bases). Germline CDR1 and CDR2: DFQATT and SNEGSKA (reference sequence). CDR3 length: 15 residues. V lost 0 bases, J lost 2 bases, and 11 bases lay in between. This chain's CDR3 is CSARDHQRTYNEQFF. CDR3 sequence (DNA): TGCAGTGCTAGAGATCACCAGCGGACCTACAATGAGCAGTTCTTC.

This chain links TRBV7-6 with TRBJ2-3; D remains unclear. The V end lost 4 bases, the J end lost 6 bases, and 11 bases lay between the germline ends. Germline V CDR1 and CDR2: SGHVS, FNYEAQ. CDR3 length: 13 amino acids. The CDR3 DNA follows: TGTGCCAGCAGCTGGACCACCCAGGATACGCAGTATTTT. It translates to CASSWTTQDTQYF.

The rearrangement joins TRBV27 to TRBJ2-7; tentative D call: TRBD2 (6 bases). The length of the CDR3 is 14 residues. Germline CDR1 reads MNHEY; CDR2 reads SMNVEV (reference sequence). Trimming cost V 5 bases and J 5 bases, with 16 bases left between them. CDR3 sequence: CASSRGAGFNEQYF. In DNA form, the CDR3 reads TGTGCCAGCAGTCGCGGGGCCGGGTTCAACGAGCAGTACTTC.

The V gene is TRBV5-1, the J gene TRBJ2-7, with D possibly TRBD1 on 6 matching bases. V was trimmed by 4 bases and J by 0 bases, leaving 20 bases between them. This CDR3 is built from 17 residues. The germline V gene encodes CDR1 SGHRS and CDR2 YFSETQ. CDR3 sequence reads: CASSILPFRGSSYEQYF. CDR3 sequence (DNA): TGCGCCAGCAGCATCTTACCATTCAGGGGAAGCTCCTACGAGCAGTACTTC.

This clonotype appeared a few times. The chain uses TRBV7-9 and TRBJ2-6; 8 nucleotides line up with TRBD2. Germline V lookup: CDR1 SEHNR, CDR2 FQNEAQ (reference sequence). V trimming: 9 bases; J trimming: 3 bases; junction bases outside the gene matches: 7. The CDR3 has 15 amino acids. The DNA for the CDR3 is TGTGCCAGACTAGCGGATGACAGTGGGGCCAACGTCCTGACTTTC. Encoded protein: CARLADDSGANVLTF.

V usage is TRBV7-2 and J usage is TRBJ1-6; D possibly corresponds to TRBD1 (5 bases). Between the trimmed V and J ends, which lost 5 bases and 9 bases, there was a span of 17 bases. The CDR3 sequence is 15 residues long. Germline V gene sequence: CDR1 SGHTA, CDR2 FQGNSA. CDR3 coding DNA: TGTGCCAGCAGCGGCCCCCAGGGACTGGTTTCACCCCTCCACTTT. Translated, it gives CASSGPQGLVSPLHF.

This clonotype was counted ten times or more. Here the CDR3 DNA reads TGTGCCAGCAGCCTATCCCGACTCCTCGAGCAGTACTTC. This translates into CASSLSRLLEQYF. The genes are TRBV4-2 and TRBJ2-7; D uncertain. CDR1 is LGHNA, CDR2 YNFKEQ, per germline. The CDR3 runs to 13 residues. Trimming stripped 4 bases from V and 6 bases from J, with 13 bases between.

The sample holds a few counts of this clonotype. CDR3 sequence: CASSLKSGRAKLGNEQFF. The DNA of the CDR3 is TGTGCCAGCAGCTTAAAGTCCGGGAGGGCCAAGCTAGGCAATGAGCAGTTCTTC. The chain combines TRBV13 with TRBJ2-1, with 8 bases lining up with TRBD2. This CDR3 is 18 amino acids long. Looked up from germline, CDR1 is PRHDT and CDR2 is FYEKMQ (reference sequence). V shed 2 bases, J shed 6 bases, and the junction held 15 bases outside the gene matches.

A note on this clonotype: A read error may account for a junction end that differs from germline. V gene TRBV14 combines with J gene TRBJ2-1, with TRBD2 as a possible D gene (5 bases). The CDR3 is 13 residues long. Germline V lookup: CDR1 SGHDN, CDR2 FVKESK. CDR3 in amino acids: CASRQVRGNEQFF. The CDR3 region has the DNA TGTGCCAGCAGGCAAGTACGGGGAAATGAGCAGTTCTTC. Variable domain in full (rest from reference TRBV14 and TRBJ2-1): EAGVTQFPSHSVIEKGQTVTLRCDPISGHDNLYWYRRVMGKEIKFLLHFVKESKQDESGMPNNRFLAERTGGTYSTLKVQPAELEDSGVYFCASRQVRGNEQFFGPGTRLTVL.

Here the CDR3 reads CASNLSGGGETQYF. CDR3 bases: TGCGCCAGCAATCTAAGCGGAGGGGGAGAGACCCAGTACTTC. J is TRBJ2-5 and V is TRBV5-1; D tentatively fits TRBD1 or TRBD2 (6 bases each). Germline lookup yields CDR1 SGHRS and CDR2 YFSETQ. Trimming removed 6 bases from V and 4 bases from J, with 16 bases in between. The CDR3 is 14 amino acids.

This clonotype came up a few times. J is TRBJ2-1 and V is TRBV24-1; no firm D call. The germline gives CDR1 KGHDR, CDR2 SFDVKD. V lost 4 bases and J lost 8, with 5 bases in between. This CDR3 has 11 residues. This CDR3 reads CATSEGHEQFF. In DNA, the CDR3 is TGTGCCACCAGTGAAGGACATGAGCAGTTCTTC.